These 13 T cell receptor beta chains were sequenced from one sample in a study of blood T cell repertoires in COVID-19 (dated by TCRdb to the early 2020s). Library prep was done by the immunoSEQ multiplex PCR assay. TCRdb obtained this table from immuneACCESS and retained in-frame rearrangements with V and J assigned. These tables miss some clones; where compared with another copy, unresolved V genes account for less than half of the shortfall, and the remainder is unexplained. Across this sample there are approximately 110,000 clones, with 81% seen only once. 30% to 45% of the sample lies in the top ten. The material sequenced was peripheral blood. The origin of the receptors is a man at least 80 years old with acute or convalescent COVID-19.

This rearrangement joins TRBV11-2 to TRBJ2-1, with 8 bases identical to TRBD2. V lost 2 bases, J lost 1 base, and 7 bases stayed unmatched. This CDR3 region has 17 residues. Germline V gene data show CDR1 as SGHAT and CDR2 as FQNNGV. CDR3 in amino acids: CASSLFGASGSYNEQFF. The CDR3 DNA reads as TGTGCCAGCAGCTTATTTGGTGCTAGCGGGTCCTACAATGAGCAGTTCTTC.

The chain is built from TRBV11-3 and TRBJ2-3; 13 bases map to TRBD2. The CDR3 runs to 15 residues. Germline V CDR1 and CDR2: SGHNT, YENEEA. V dropped 5 bases and J dropped 6; count of bases not matched to a gene: 5. The CDR3 loop is CASSLGLAGADTQYF. Here the CDR3 DNA reads TGTGCCAGCAGCCTAGGACTAGCGGGAGCCGATACGCAGTATTTT.

V gene TRBV5-1 combines with J gene TRBJ2-3; 8 positions match TRBD1. There are 15 residues in the CDR3. The junction had 4 bases not matched to a gene; V was cut back by 0 bases and J by 4 bases. Germline CDR1 SGHRS, CDR2 YFSETQ. The CDR3: CASSLDRGRADTQYF. CDR3 in DNA: TGCGCCAGCAGCTTGGACAGGGGGAGAGCAGATACGCAGTATTTT.

The V call is TRBV29-1, the J call TRBJ1-1; 10 bases line up with TRBD1. The V and J ends lost 2 bases and 4 bases, in that order; junction bases with no gene match: 1. CDR3 size: 13 residues. CDR1 SQVTM and CDR2 ANQGSEA come from the germline V gene. The CDR3 loop is CSVERDRGTEAFF. CDR3 nucleotides: TGCAGCGTTGAAAGGGACAGGGGCACTGAAGCTTTCTTT.

The chain carries TRBV7-9 and TRBJ2-1; 7 nucleotides agree with TRBD1. This CDR3 has 15 residues. V dropped 5 bases and J dropped 3; count of bases not matched to a gene: 7. Germline V gene sequence: CDR1 SEHNR, CDR2 FQNEAQ (reference sequence). CDR3 amino acids: CASSPTGAHYNEQFF. CDR3 nucleotide sequence: TGTGCCAGCAGCCCCACAGGGGCCCACTACAATGAGCAGTTCTTC.

This clone was picked up a small number of times. The chain has TRBV7-8 and TRBJ1-6, with TRBD1 as a possible D gene (6 bases). This CDR3 has 17 residues. The V gene lost 5 bases and the J gene lost 8 bases, with 22 bases spanning the gap. Germline CDR1 reads SGHVS; CDR2 reads FQNEAQ. CDR3 nucleotide sequence: TGTGCCAGCAGCGTCCTCAGGGGTTTGGGATCGGATTCACCCCTCCACTTT. Protein product: CASSVLRGLGSDSPLHF.

This clone was detected a few times. V and J are TRBV28 and TRBJ1-5; 10 bases are a match to TRBD1. J gave up 6 bases and V 11 bases, and 10 bases lay outside the gene matches. Per the germline V gene, CDR1 is MDHEN and CDR2 is SYDVKM. This CDR3 has 14 amino acids. The DNA for the CDR3 is TGTGCCTCTACTCCGGGACAGGGGAGTCAGCCCCAGCATTTT. As protein: CASTPGQGSQPQHF. Supplemented by reference TRBV28 and TRBJ1-5, the full variable domain reads DVKVTQSSRYLVKRTGEKVFLECVQDMDHENMFWYRQDPGLGLRLIYFSYDVKMKEKGDIPEGYSVSREKKERFSLILESASTNQTSMYLCASTPGQGSQPQHFGDGTRLSIL.

V usage is TRBV5-1 and J usage is TRBJ1-4; D call uncertain. The CDR3 has 16 residues. The V gene lost 4 bases and the J gene lost 2 bases, with 15 bases spanning the gap. Per germline, CDR1 SGHRS and CDR2 YFSETQ. The CDR3 DNA sequence: TGCGCCAGCAGCCTCCGAGGGTCGGTGACTAATGAAAAACTGTTTTTT. Encoded protein: CASSLRGSVTNEKLFF.

The chain recombines TRBV19 with TRBJ1-1, with 8 bases lining up with TRBD1. The CDR3 is 13 residues long. In germline, CDR1 is LNHDA, CDR2 SQIVND (reference sequence). V shed 5 bases and J 6 bases; nucleotides not matched to a gene: 5. CDR3 sequence (DNA): TGTGCCAGTAGTCCCGGACAGGGAGCTGAAGCTTTCTTT. This codes for CASSPGQGAEAFF.

This chain joins TRBV6-1 and TRBJ2-2, with D unclear. The germline CDR1 and CDR2 sequences are MNHNS and SASEGT. This CDR3 spans 13 amino acids. Trimming cost V 1 base and J 4 bases, with 4 bases left between them. In DNA, the CDR3 is TGTGCCAGCAGTGAAGGTAGCACCGGGGAGCTGTTTTTT. Its protein is CASSEGSTGELFF.

The CDR3 coding sequence is TGTGCCAGCAGTGAAGGAGGTAGGGACAGGGATGGCTACACCTTC. Its protein product is CASSEGGRDRDGYTF. The genes are TRBV6-1 and TRBJ1-2; TRBD1 matches 9 bases. This CDR3 is 15 amino acids long. Losses at the gene ends were 1 base for V and 6 bases for J; bases not matched to a gene: 6. CDR1 is MNHNS, CDR2 SASEGT, per germline.

This clone appeared a single time. The gene calls are TRBV2 and TRBJ1-6; D remains unclear. V was clipped by 7 bases and J by 7 bases, with 11 bases between them. The CDR3 contains 13 residues. Germline CDR1 and CDR2: SNHLY and FYNNEI. Here the CDR3 reads CASNHRENSPLHF. The CDR3 DNA is TGTGCCAGCAATCACAGAGAGAATTCACCCCTCCACTTT.

This chain joins TRBV5-1 and TRBJ1-4, with TRBD1 identical over 10 bases. The germline gives CDR1 SGHRS, CDR2 YFSETQ. Losses at the gene ends were 0 bases for V and 6 bases for J; bases not matched to a gene: 5. This CDR3 region has 16 residues. The DNA of the CDR3 is TGCGCCAGCAGCTTGGCCGGTGGGACAGGGGATGAAAAACTGTTTTTT. Translating gives CASSLAGGTGDEKLFF. The whole variable domain, filled in from reference TRBV5-1 and TRBJ1-4, reads KAGVTQTPRYLIKTRGQQVTLSCSPISGHRSVSWYQQTPGQGLQFLFEYFSETQRNKGNFPGRFSGRQFSNSRSEMNVSTLELGDSALYLCASSLAGGTGDEKLFFGSGTQLSVL.